Listed below are T cell receptor beta chains from one sample, sequenced in a study of a mutant IDH1 vaccine in newly diagnosed glioma. Assay: immunoSEQ multiplex PCR; the TCRdb copy retains only in-frame clones and omits some. The sample has tens of thousands of clones, 80% to 90% seen once. Sequences were derived from PBMCs, sampled from a glioma patient treated with radiotherapy, temozolomide or both. Receptors originate from a woman between 40 and 55 years old with glioma. The conserved cysteine and the conserved F or W are not part of the CDR3 here. A D gene is named only where the DNA matches it firmly.

d_call: .; cdr3_length: 11; v_call: TRBV19; j_call: TRBJ1-1; cdr3_aa: ASSKAGKTEAF
d_call: .; cdr3_length: 12; v_call: TRBV2; j_call: TRBJ2-2; cdr3_aa: ASLRMSNTGELF
d_call: .; cdr3_length: 12; v_call: TRBV4-1; j_call: TRBJ1-2; cdr3_aa: ASSLAAGNYGYT
d_call: .; cdr3_length: 13; v_call: TRBV6-5; j_call: TRBJ1-1; cdr3_aa: ASSYSNRLGTEAF
d_call: .; cdr3_length: 11; v_call: TRBV18; j_call: TRBJ1-4; cdr3_aa: ASSPAGVEKLF
d_call: .; cdr3_length: 17; v_call: TRBV4-3; j_call: TRBJ1-6; cdr3_aa: ASSQERPAGVSYNSPLH
d_call: .; cdr3_length: 12; v_call: TRBV2; j_call: TRBJ1-1; cdr3_aa: ASSVGGFGTEAF
d_call: .; cdr3_length: 13; v_call: TRBV2; j_call: TRBJ2-5; cdr3_aa: ASRFTGIPEETQY
d_call: TRBD2; cdr3_length: 14; v_call: TRBV29-1; j_call: TRBJ2-1; cdr3_aa: SVYTPGLAGAGEQF
d_call: .; cdr3_length: 12; v_call: TRBV25-1; j_call: TRBJ2-7; cdr3_aa: ASSDVGGGHEQY
d_call: .; cdr3_length: 12; v_call: TRBV30; j_call: TRBJ2-5; cdr3_aa: AWNAKRIQETQY
d_call: .; cdr3_length: 12; v_call: TRBV2; j_call: TRBJ1-1; cdr3_aa: ASSEAGQNTEAF
d_call: TRBD1; cdr3_length: 13; v_call: TRBV7-8; j_call: TRBJ2-2; cdr3_aa: ASSVWDRTTGELF
d_call: .; cdr3_length: 11; v_call: TRBV6-5; j_call: TRBJ1-1; cdr3_aa: ASSYSGTRVAF
d_call: TRBD1; cdr3_length: 12; v_call: TRBV6-5; j_call: TRBJ1-6; cdr3_aa: ASSYSRGESPLH
d_call: .; cdr3_length: 13; v_call: TRBV7-9; j_call: TRBJ2-3; cdr3_aa: ASSLDGGHTDTQY
d_call: TRBD1; cdr3_length: 14; v_call: TRBV4-2; j_call: TRBJ2-2; cdr3_aa: ASSQAGTANTGELF
d_call: .; cdr3_length: 13; v_call: TRBV5-1; j_call: TRBJ1-2; cdr3_aa: ASSLGGDFGYGYT
d_call: .; cdr3_length: 10; v_call: TRBV7-9; j_call: TRBJ1-3; cdr3_aa: ASSRVGNTIY
d_call: .; cdr3_length: 11; v_call: TRBV30; j_call: TRBJ2-1; cdr3_aa: AWSVGENNEQF
d_call: .; cdr3_length: 10; v_call: TRBV29-1; j_call: TRBJ1-5; cdr3_aa: SVGGANQPQH
d_call: .; cdr3_length: 10; v_call: TRBV2; j_call: TRBJ2-2; cdr3_aa: ASTLENRELF
d_call: .; cdr3_length: 14; v_call: TRBV4-2; j_call: TRBJ2-7; cdr3_aa: ASSQDLSSYSYEQY
d_call: TRBD1; cdr3_length: 18; v_call: TRBV5-1; j_call: TRBJ1-5; cdr3_aa: ASSPRGKPGQGPKDQPQH
d_call: .; cdr3_length: 11; v_call: TRBV6-5; j_call: TRBJ2-3; cdr3_aa: ASSRLVTDTQY
d_call: .; cdr3_length: 11; v_call: TRBV14; j_call: TRBJ2-2; cdr3_aa: ASSQGNTGELF
d_call: .; cdr3_length: 10; v_call: TRBV6-1; j_call: TRBJ1-2; cdr3_aa: ASRPSPYGYT
d_call: .; cdr3_length: 12; v_call: TRBV25-1; j_call: TRBJ1-2; cdr3_aa: ASSEHGTAYGYT
d_call: .; cdr3_length: 11; v_call: TRBV28; j_call: TRBJ1-5; cdr3_aa: ASSGGANQPQH
d_call: .; cdr3_length: 13; v_call: TRBV18; j_call: TRBJ1-1; cdr3_aa: ASSPRVAGNTEAF
d_call: TRBD2; cdr3_length: 15; v_call: TRBV29-1; j_call: TRBJ2-1; cdr3_aa: SVEDRGLAGKRNEQF
d_call: TRBD2; cdr3_length: 15; v_call: TRBV29-1; j_call: TRBJ2-1; cdr3_aa: SATQLLLAGFSNEQF
d_call: .; cdr3_length: 14; v_call: TRBV27; j_call: TRBJ2-2; cdr3_aa: ASRGLSGANTGELF
d_call: .; cdr3_length: 13; v_call: TRBV25-1; j_call: TRBJ1-1; cdr3_aa: ASSGREVGRTEAF
d_call: .; cdr3_length: 13; v_call: TRBV6-1; j_call: TRBJ2-6; cdr3_aa: ASSTDRSGANVLT
d_call: TRBD1; cdr3_length: 12; v_call: TRBV5-6; j_call: TRBJ1-1; cdr3_aa: ASSLDRVNTEAF
d_call: .; cdr3_length: 10; v_call: TRBV28; j_call: TRBJ1-1; cdr3_aa: ASRRWNTEAF
d_call: .; cdr3_length: 13; v_call: TRBV25-1; j_call: TRBJ1-1; cdr3_aa: ASSDGQLRGTEAF
d_call: TRBD1; cdr3_length: 12; v_call: TRBV4-1; j_call: TRBJ1-6; cdr3_aa: ASSPTGMNSPLH
d_call: .; cdr3_length: 12; v_call: TRBV30; j_call: TRBJ1-1; cdr3_aa: AWSGRYMNTEAF
d_call: .; cdr3_length: 9; v_call: TRBV5-1; j_call: TRBJ2-6; cdr3_aa: ASSEGHVLT
d_call: TRBD1; cdr3_length: 14; v_call: TRBV18; j_call: TRBJ1-3; cdr3_aa: ASSGGTGGSGNTIY
d_call: TRBD2; cdr3_length: 13; v_call: TRBV7-9; j_call: TRBJ2-4; cdr3_aa: ASSPGTSGGAIQY
d_call: TRBD2; cdr3_length: 12; v_call: TRBV10-1; j_call: TRBJ2-1; cdr3_aa: ASSTTSGRHEQF
d_call: TRBD1; cdr3_length: 13; v_call: TRBV9; j_call: TRBJ1-2; cdr3_aa: ASSETGQGANGYT
d_call: TRBD1; cdr3_length: 13; v_call: TRBV2; j_call: TRBJ1-6; cdr3_aa: ASRAGTEYNSPLH
d_call: TRBD2; cdr3_length: 15; v_call: TRBV18; j_call: TRBJ2-5; cdr3_aa: ASSPRTSPKAQETQY
d_call: .; cdr3_length: 14; v_call: TRBV7-8; j_call: TRBJ1-5; cdr3_aa: ASSLGGWYSNQPQH
d_call: .; cdr3_length: 14; v_call: TRBV25-1; j_call: TRBJ1-1; cdr3_aa: ASNITGRAGDTEAF
d_call: .; cdr3_length: 12; v_call: TRBV14; j_call: TRBJ1-4; cdr3_aa: ASSLGRINEKLF
d_call: TRBD1; cdr3_length: 11; v_call: TRBV7-9; j_call: TRBJ1-1; cdr3_aa: ASSLTGGAEAF
d_call: TRBD1; cdr3_length: 14; v_call: TRBV5-1; j_call: TRBJ2-1; cdr3_aa: ASSYRGSSVEGEQF
d_call: TRBD1; cdr3_length: 10; v_call: TRBV6-5; j_call: TRBJ1-1; cdr3_aa: ASSPGQAEAF
d_call: .; cdr3_length: 12; v_call: TRBV10-2; j_call: TRBJ1-6; cdr3_aa: ASSDRPGGSPLH
d_call: .; cdr3_length: 13; v_call: TRBV5-4; j_call: TRBJ2-6; cdr3_aa: ASSLDRAGANVLT
d_call: TRBD2; cdr3_length: 13; v_call: TRBV4-3; j_call: TRBJ2-5; cdr3_aa: ASSQDLGGSSSQY